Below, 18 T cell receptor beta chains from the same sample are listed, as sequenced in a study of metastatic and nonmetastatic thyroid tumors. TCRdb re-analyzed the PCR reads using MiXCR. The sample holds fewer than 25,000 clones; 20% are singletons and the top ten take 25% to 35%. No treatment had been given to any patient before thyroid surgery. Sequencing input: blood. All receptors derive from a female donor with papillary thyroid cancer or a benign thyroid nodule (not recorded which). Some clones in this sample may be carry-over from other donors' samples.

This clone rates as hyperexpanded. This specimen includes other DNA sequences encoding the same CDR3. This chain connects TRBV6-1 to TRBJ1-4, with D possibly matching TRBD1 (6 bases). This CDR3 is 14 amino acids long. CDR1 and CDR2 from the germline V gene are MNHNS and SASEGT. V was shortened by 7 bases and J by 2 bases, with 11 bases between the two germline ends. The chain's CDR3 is CASNTGSTNEKLFF. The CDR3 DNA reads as TGTGCCAGCAACACAGGGTCTACTAATGAAAAACTGTTTTTT.

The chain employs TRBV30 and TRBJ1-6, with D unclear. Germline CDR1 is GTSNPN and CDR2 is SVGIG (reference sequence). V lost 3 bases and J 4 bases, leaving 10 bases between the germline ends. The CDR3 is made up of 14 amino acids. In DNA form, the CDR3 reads TGTGCCTGGAGGGAGACCCTTTATAATTCACCCCTCCACTTT. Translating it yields CAWRETLYNSPLHF.

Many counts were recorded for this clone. DNA for the CDR3: TGTGCCAGCGACCGGGACAGGGGGGAGACCCAGTACTTC. It translates to CASDRDRGETQYF. The chain carries TRBV6-1 and TRBJ2-5; the match to TRBD1 covers 11 bases. Germline V CDR1 and CDR2: MNHNS, SASEGT. The CDR3 has 13 amino acids. V lost 8 bases, J lost 5 bases, and 4 bases stayed unmatched.

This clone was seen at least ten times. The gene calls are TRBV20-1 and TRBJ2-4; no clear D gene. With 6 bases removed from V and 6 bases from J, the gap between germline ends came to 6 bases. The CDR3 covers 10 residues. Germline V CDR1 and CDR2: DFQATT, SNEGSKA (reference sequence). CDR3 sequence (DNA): TGCAGTGCAACACTAAACATTCAGTACTTC. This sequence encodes CSATLNIQYF.

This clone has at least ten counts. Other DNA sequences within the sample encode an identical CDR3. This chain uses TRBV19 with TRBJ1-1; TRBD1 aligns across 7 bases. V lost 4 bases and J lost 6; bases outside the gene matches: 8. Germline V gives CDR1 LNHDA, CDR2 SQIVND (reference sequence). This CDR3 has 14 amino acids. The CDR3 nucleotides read TGTGCCAGTAGTAGTCCCCGTCAGGGGGCTGAAGCTTTCTTT. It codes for CASSSPRQGAEAFF.

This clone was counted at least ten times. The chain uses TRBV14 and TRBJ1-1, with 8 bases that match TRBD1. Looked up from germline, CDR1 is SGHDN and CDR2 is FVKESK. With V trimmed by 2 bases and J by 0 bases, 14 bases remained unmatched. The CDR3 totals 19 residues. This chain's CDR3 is CASSQRLMAGGHLNTEAFF. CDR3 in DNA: TGTGCCAGCAGCCAACGCTTGATGGCAGGGGGCCATCTGAACACTGAAGCTTTCTTT.

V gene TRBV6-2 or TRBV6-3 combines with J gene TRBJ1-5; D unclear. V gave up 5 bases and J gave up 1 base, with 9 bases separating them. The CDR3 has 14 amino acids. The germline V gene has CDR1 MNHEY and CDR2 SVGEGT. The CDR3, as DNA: TGTGCCAGCAGTGGTATCCGGAGCAATCAGCCCCAGCATTTT. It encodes CASSGIRSNQPQHF.

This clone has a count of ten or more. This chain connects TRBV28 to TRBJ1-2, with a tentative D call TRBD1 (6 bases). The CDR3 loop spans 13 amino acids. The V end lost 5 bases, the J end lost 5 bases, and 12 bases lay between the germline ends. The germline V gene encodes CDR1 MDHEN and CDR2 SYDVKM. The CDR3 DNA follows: TGTGCCAGCAGTCCGAAACAGGGATATGGCTACACCTTC. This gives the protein CASSPKQGYGYTF.

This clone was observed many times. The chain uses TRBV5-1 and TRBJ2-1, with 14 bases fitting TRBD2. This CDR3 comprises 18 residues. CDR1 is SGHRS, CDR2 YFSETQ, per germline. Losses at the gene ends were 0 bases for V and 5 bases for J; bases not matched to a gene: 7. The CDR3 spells CASSLEPPGLAGDNEQFF. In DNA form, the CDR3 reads TGCGCCAGCAGCTTGGAGCCCCCGGGACTAGCGGGGGACAATGAGCAGTTCTTC.

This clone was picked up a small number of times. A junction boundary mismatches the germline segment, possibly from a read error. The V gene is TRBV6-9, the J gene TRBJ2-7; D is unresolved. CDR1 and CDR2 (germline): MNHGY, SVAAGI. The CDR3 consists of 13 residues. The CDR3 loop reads CASSPNRAYEQYF. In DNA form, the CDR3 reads TGCGCCAGCAGCCCTAATAGGGCCTACGAGCAGTACTTC.

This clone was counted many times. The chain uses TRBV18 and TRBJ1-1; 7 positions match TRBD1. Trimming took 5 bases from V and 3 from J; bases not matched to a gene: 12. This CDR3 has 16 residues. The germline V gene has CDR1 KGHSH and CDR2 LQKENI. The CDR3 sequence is CASSRNSNRGDTEAFF. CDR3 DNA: TGTGCCAGCTCAAGAAACAGTAACAGGGGTGACACTGAAGCTTTCTTT.

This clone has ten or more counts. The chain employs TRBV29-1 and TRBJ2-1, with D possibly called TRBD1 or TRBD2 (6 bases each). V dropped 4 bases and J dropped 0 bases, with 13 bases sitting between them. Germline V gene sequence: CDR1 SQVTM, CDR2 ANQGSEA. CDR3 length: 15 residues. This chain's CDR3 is CSVASGAGSYNEQFF. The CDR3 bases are TGCAGCGTTGCATCGGGGGCGGGCTCCTACAATGAGCAGTTCTTC.

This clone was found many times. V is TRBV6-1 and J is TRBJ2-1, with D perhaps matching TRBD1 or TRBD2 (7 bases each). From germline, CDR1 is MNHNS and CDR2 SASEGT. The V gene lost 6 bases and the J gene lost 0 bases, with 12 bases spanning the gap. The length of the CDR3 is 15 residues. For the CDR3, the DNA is TGTGCCAGCAGCCCAGGGGGGGACTCCTACAATGAGCAGTTCTTC. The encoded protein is CASSPGGDSYNEQFF.

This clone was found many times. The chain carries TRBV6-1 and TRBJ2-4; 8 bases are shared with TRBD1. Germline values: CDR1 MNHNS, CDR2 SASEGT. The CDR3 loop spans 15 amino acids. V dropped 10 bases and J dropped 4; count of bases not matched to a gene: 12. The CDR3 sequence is CATTRDRTRKNIQYF. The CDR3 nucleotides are TGTGCCACCACCCGGGACAGGACGAGGAAAAACATTCAGTACTTC.

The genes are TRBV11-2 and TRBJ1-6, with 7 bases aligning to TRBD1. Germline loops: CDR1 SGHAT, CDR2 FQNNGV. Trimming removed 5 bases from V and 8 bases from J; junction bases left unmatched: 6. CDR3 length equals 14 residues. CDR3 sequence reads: CASSRGTGDSPLHF. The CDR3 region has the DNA TGTGCCAGCAGCAGGGGTACAGGGGATTCACCCCTCCACTTT.

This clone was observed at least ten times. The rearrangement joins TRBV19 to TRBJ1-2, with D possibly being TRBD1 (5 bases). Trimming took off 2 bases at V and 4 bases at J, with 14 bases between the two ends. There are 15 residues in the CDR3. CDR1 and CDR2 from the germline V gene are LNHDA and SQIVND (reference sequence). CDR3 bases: TGTGCCAGTAGTATACCCCGGCGAGGGGCCTATGGCTACACCTTC. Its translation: CASSIPRRGAYGYTF. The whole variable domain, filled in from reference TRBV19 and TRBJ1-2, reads DGGITQSPKYLFRKEGQNVTLSCEQNLNHDAMYWYRQDPGQGLRLIYYSQIVNDFQKGDIAEGYSVSREKKESFPLTVTSAQKNPTAFYLCASSIPRRGAYGYTFGSGTRLTVV.

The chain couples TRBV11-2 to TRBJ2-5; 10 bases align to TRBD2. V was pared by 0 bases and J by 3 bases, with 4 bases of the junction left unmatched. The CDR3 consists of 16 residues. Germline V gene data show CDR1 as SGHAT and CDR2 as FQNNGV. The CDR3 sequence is CASSLESGGAEETQYF. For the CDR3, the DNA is TGTGCCAGCAGCTTAGAGAGCGGGGGGGCCGAAGAGACCCAGTACTTC.

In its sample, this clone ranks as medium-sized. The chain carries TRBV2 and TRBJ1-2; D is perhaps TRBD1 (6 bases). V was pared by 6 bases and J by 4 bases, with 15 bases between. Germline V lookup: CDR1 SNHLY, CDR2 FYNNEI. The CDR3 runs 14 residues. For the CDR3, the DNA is TGTGCCAGCAGACCGGGACACGTTAGCTATGGCTACACCTTC. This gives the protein CASRPGHVSYGYTF.